These 4 T cell receptor beta chains were all obtained from the same sample, sequenced in a study of cytomegalovirus exposure and HLA in healthy donors. This table comes from immunoSEQ multiplex PCR, and its TCRdb copy is limited to in-frame clones, with some not included. In the table there are about 240,000 clones, roughly 86% of which are singletons. Sequencing used PBMCs. These receptors all come from a woman aged 25 to 39 in good health and CMV-seropositive.

The V gene is TRBV14, the J gene TRBJ2-7, with 9 bases matching TRBD2. CDR3 size: 14 residues. V lost 2 bases and J lost 5; bases outside the gene matches: 4. Germline CDR1 and CDR2: SGHDN and FVKESK. This CDR3 is CASSQLAGWDEQYF. The DNA for the CDR3 is TGTGCCAGCAGCCAACTAGCGGGATGGGACGAGCAGTACTTC.

The rearrangement links TRBV30 to TRBJ2-1; D is unresolved. CDR3 length: 12 amino acids. CDR1 GTSNPN and CDR2 SVGIG come from the germline V gene (reference sequence). V lost 1 base, J lost 4 bases, and 5 bases lay in between. CDR3 amino acids: CAWSGLYNEQFF. The DNA of the CDR3 is TGTGCCTGGAGTGGGCTTTACAATGAGCAGTTCTTC.

This chain uses TRBV28 with TRBJ1-2; TRBD1 might be the D (6 bases). CDR1 is MDHEN and CDR2 is SYDVKM in the germline V gene. The CDR3 has 14 amino acids. Deletions cut 7 bases from V and 4 bases from J, with 16 bases between. The CDR3: CASTQRGGAYGYTF. The CDR3 nucleotides are TGTGCCAGCACCCAACGGGGGGGGGCCTATGGCTACACCTTC.

The chain links TRBV9 to TRBJ2-7; 10 bases line up with TRBD2. The CDR3 is 14 amino acids. CDR1 is SGDLS and CDR2 is YYNGEE in the germline V gene. Trimming at V came to 3 bases and at J to 3 bases, leaving 3 bases not matched to a gene. CDR3 in DNA: TGTGCCAGCAGCGGGACTAGCGGAAGCTACGAGCAGTACTTC. This encodes CASSGTSGSYEQYF.